This T cell receptor beta chain was retrieved from a study of T-cell reconstitution after alpha-beta-depleted transplantation in children. Unmatched junction bases numbered 8, after V lost 0 bases and J lost 3 bases. The CDR3 length is 20 residues. Germline lookup yields CDR1 MGHRA and CDR2 YSYEKL. This clonotype showed up just a few times. TCRbeta library preparation incorporated unique molecular identifiers. MiXCR was run by TCRdb on the PCR reads, yielding one entry per CDR3 protein. Among approximately 350,000 distinct CDR3 sequences listed, about a sixth were seen once. The sample was PBMCs, mostly from graft donor cells, taken 360 days after TCRalphabeta/CD19-depleted stem cell transplant. This receptor was obtained from a male patient aged 2-15 years who had a stem cell transplant for acute lymphoblastic leukemia, so the T cells may come from the graft donor. This chain links TRBV4-1 with TRBJ2-6; 13 bases are a match to TRBD2. CDR3 residues: CASSQDYAGLAGVGANVLTF. CDR3 coding DNA: TGCGCCAGCAGCCAAGATTACGCCGGACTAGCGGGAGTTGGGGCCAACGTCCTGACTTTC.